The rows below give T cell receptor beta chains drawn from one sample of a study of spatial heterogeneity in lung cancer. TCRdb processed the 5' RACE reads anew with MiXCR; each CDR3 protein has one entry. The table has more than 80,000 distinct CDR3 sequences, about 12% seen once. The sequences come from PBMCs, collected at surgery. The receptors stem from a male donor with early-stage non-small cell lung cancer. CDR3s include the opening cysteine and the closing phenylalanine or tryptophan. The order of the fields is D gene, V gene, clone size, J gene, CDR3 protein, CDR3 DNA. D genes are given only for firm matches. Only some rows state a clone size, as once, few, many or a class for expanded clones.

-	TRBV7-9	few	TRBJ2-7	CASTPPGGRHEQYF	TGTGCCAGCACCCCTCCCGGGGGGCGCCACGAGCAGTACTTC
TRBD2	TRBV6-2/TRBV6-3	few	TRBJ2-1	CASRLTSGNEQFF	TGTGCCAGCCGCTTGACTAGCGGGAATGAGCAGTTCTTC
TRBD2	TRBV7-2	many	TRBJ2-2	CASSSYSGRATTGELFF	TGTGCCAGCAGCTCGTACAGCGGGAGGGCCACCACCGGGGAGCTGTTTTTT
TRBD1	TRBV6-5	few	TRBJ1-1	CASSYSISGGNTEAFF	TGTGCCAGCAGTTACTCGATATCAGGGGGGAACACTGAAGCTTTCTTT
-	TRBV14	-	TRBJ2-3	CASSPTRHSTDTQYF	TGTGCCAGCAGCCCCACTAGACATAGCACAGATACGCAGTATTTT
-	TRBV23-1	few	TRBJ1-6	CASSQSGKPAGDDSPLHF	TGCGCCAGCAGTCAATCGGGAAAGCCGGCAGGGGATGATTCACCCCTCCACTTT
-	TRBV28	-	TRBJ2-7	CASSPRTPGPYEQYF	TGTGCCAGCAGTCCCAGGACCCCTGGCCCCTACGAGCAGTACTTC
TRBD1	TRBV5-1	few	TRBJ2-2	CASSRQGITGELFF	TGCGCCAGCAGCCGACAGGGGATCACCGGGGAGCTGTTTTTT
-	TRBV28	-	TRBJ2-3	CASTRDATSTDTQYF	TGTGCCAGCACCAGGGACGCAACTAGCACAGATACGCAGTATTTT
-	TRBV7-9	large	TRBJ2-3	CASSLESKDTQYF	TGTGCCAGCAGCTTAGAATCGAAAGATACGCAGTATTTT
-	TRBV4-3	few	TRBJ2-6	CASSARQGLRSGANVLTF	TGCGCCAGCAGCGCCCGCCAGGGATTGCGCTCTGGGGCCAACGTCCTGACTTTC
-	TRBV7-2	few	TRBJ2-1	CASSLSLRGGNEQFF	TGTGCCAGCAGTCTGTCTCTCCGAGGGGGCAATGAGCAGTTCTTC
-	TRBV20-1	few	TRBJ1-3	CSARALNSGNTIYF	TGCAGTGCTAGAGCGCTCAACTCTGGAAACACCATATATTTT
-	TRBV27	-	TRBJ1-2	CARVLRPSKKRYTF	TGTGCCAGAGTTCTCCGGCCCAGCAAAAAACGCTACACCTTC
-	TRBV20-1	-	TRBJ1-1	CSTQSGGAVTEAFF	TGCAGTACCCAGTCTGGGGGGGCGGTCACTGAAGCTTTCTTT
-	TRBV2	few	TRBJ2-7	CASSEAAGQLISYEQYF	TGTGCCAGCAGTGAAGCGGCGGGACAGTTAATTTCCTACGAGCAGTACTTC
TRBD1	TRBV7-3	-	TRBJ1-1	CASKVGQRNTEAFF	TGTGCCAGCAAAGTGGGACAGAGGAACACTGAAGCTTTCTTT
TRBD1	TRBV7-9	few	TRBJ1-2	CASSPGTGEGYTF	TGTGCCAGCAGCCCGGGGACAGGGGAAGGCTACACCTTC
TRBD2	TRBV10-3	-	TRBJ2-5	CAISPSSGETQYF	TGTGCCATCAGCCCCAGTAGCGGGGAGACCCAGTACTTC
-	TRBV6-2/TRBV6-3	few	TRBJ2-4	CASSYYGGSIQYF	TGTGCCAGCAGTTACTACGGAGGGAGCATTCAGTACTTC
-	TRBV2	-	TRBJ2-3	CASRVQGLGTDTQYF	TGTGCCAGCAGAGTACAGGGCCTGGGGACAGATACGCAGTATTTT
TRBD1	TRBV6-1	-	TRBJ1-1	CASSEGQVEAFF	TGTGCCAGCAGTGAGGGACAGGTCGAAGCTTTCTTT
TRBD1	TRBV11-2	few	TRBJ2-6	CASSLRDRAGSGANVLTF	TGTGCCAGCAGCTTACGGGACAGGGCAGGCTCTGGGGCCAACGTCCTGACTTTC
-	TRBV23-1	few	TRBJ1-2	CASSQSGPIFFYGYTF	TGCGCCAGCAGTCAATCGGGGCCTATATTCTTTTATGGCTACACCTTC
-	TRBV5-1	many	TRBJ2-1	CASSAGLTDEQFF	TGCGCCAGCAGCGCGGGACTGACGGACGAGCAGTTCTTC
TRBD1	TRBV6-5	many	TRBJ2-7	CASSYSRQGGDEQYF	TGTGCCAGCAGTTACTCGAGACAGGGTGGCGACGAGCAGTACTTC
TRBD2	TRBV5-1	many	TRBJ2-5	CASSTGLAGGPKTQYF	TGCGCCAGCAGCACAGGACTAGCGGGGGGGCCGAAGACCCAGTACTTC
-	TRBV24-1	many	TRBJ2-4	CATSSAETAKNIQYF	TGTGCCACCAGTTCGGCCGAGACAGCCAAAAACATTCAGTACTTC
-	TRBV28	many	TRBJ2-3	CASPKGDTQYF	TGTGCCAGCCCTAAAGGAGATACGCAGTATTTT
-	TRBV11-2	-	TRBJ2-1	CASRRGGDEQFF	TGTGCCAGCAGACGAGGGGGGGATGAGCAGTTCTTC
-	TRBV19	-	TRBJ1-5	CASALSDDSNQPQHF	TGTGCCAGTGCCCTTTCGGACGATAGCAATCAGCCCCAGCATTTT
-	TRBV7-9	-	TRBJ1-2	CASSPPLGRGYTF	TGTGCCAGCAGCCCACCACTGGGTCGGGGCTACACCTTC
-	TRBV7-2	-	TRBJ2-7	CASSLGLEISYEQYF	TGTGCCAGCAGCCTGGGCCTGGAGATTTCCTACGAGCAGTACTTC
TRBD2	TRBV7-9	-	TRBJ2-7	CASSLGASGSPAGTYEQYF	TGTGCCAGCAGCTTAGGGGCTAGCGGGAGTCCGGCGGGCACTTACGAGCAGTACTTC
-	TRBV20-1	few	TRBJ1-4	CSARVRARTEKLFF	TGCAGTGCTAGAGTGAGAGCACGGACTGAAAAACTGTTTTTT
TRBD2	TRBV27	many	TRBJ2-1	CASSLQAGVGEQFF	TGTGCCAGCAGTTTACAAGCGGGGGTTGGTGAGCAGTTCTTC
-	TRBV11-2	few	TRBJ2-7	CASSLGGRQYF	TGTGCCAGCAGCTTAGGGGGACGGCAGTACTTC
-	TRBV12-3/TRBV12-4	-	TRBJ2-3	CASSFSRAKDTQYF	TGTGCCAGCAGTTTTTCCCGGGCAAAGGATACGCAGTATTTT
TRBD1	TRBV11-1	few	TRBJ2-2	CASSLSRGNVGELFF	TGTGCCAGCAGCCTTTCCAGGGGGAATGTCGGGGAGCTGTTTTTT
TRBD1	TRBV20-1	many	TRBJ1-1	CSAQDRGRNTEAFF	TGCAGTGCTCAGGACAGGGGGCGGAATACTGAAGCTTTCTTT
-	TRBV7-2	-	TRBJ2-7	CASSLIGGYEQYF	TGTGCCAGCAGCTTAATCGGAGGGTACGAGCAGTACTTC
-	TRBV7-9	many	TRBJ2-3	CASGRSTDTQYF	TGTGCCAGCGGTCGAAGCACAGATACGCAGTATTTT